This T cell receptor beta chain was identified in a study of vaccination and CD4 T cells after COVID-19. Whole-study context: Overlapping peptides covering the spike proteins of SARS-CoV-2, HCoV-NL63, HCoV-OC43 and HCoV-229E were added to stimulate cells.

The assay that was used to sequence DNA from cultured CD4+ T cells was the Oncomine TCR Beta short-read assay. Each CDR3 protein gets one entry after TCRdb re-called the PCR reads with MiXCR. The table has approximately 8,500 distinct CDR3 sequences, 60% seen once. The V gene lost 2 bases and the J gene lost 7 bases, with 14 bases spanning the gap. This CDR3 is built from 14 residues. The germline CDR1 and CDR2 sequences are SEHNR and FQNEAQ (reference sequence). A few counts support this clonotype. Its target is unknown. The sample's treatment: approximately 11-day PBMC culture with coronavirus spike peptide pools or control peptides (ViraFEST assay). IL-2 (around 9 IU/ml) and peptide pools (roughly 10 ug/ml) were added to cultures of approximately 2.2 million PBMCs per well.

This clonotype originated in a human donor who had recovered from COVID-19. Sample: CD4+ T cells from blood, cultured in vitro. The chain uses TRBV7-9 and TRBJ1-2, with a tentative D call TRBD1 (6 bases). The CDR3 region is CASSLHGQGFGYTF. Written as DNA, the CDR3 is TGTGCCAGCAGCTTACATGGGCAGGGGTTTGGCTACACCTTC. Full variable domain (outside the CDR3, taken from reference TRBV7-9 and TRBJ1-2): DTGVSQNPRHKITKRGQNVTFRCDPISEHNRLYWYRQTLGQGPEFLTYFQNEAQLEKSRLLSDRFSAERPKGSFSTLEIQRTEQGDSAMYLCASSLHGQGFGYTFGSGTRLTVV.